This TCR beta chain was sequenced during a study of tissue T cells after allogeneic stem cell transplantation. Overall study context: CD3+ T cells were flow-sorted when enough cells; otherwise DNA extracted directly.

This table comes from immunoSEQ multiplex PCR, and its TCRdb copy is limited to in-frame clones, with some not included. The repertoire includes 35,000 to 50,000 clones, over 85% of them detected once, and about 3.8% sits in the top ten. This CDR3 is built from 11 residues. The V gene lost 1 base and the J gene lost 5 bases, with 2 bases spanning the gap. Germline-derived CDR1 and CDR2 are SGHDN and FVKESK. Source: blood, taken before transplantation. The sequence came from a woman aged 35 to 70 who later had graft-versus-host disease after an allogeneic stem cell transplant. The chain uses TRBV14 and TRBJ1-2, with D uncertain. CDR3 residues: CASSQGYGYTF. For the CDR3, the DNA is TGTGCCAGCAGCCAAGGGTATGGCTACACCTTC. Based on the CDR3 plus reference TRBV14 and TRBJ1-2, the full variable domain is EAGVTQFPSHSVIEKGQTVTLRCDPISGHDNLYWYRRVMGKEIKFLLHFVKESKQDESGMPNNRFLAERTGGTYSTLKVQPAELEDSGVYFCASSQGYGYTFGSGTRLTVV.